These 22 T cell receptor beta chains came from one sample sequenced in a study of CD8 T cells in ankylosing spondylitis. MiXCR, applied by TCRdb to the 5' RACE reads, yields one record per CDR3 protein. The sample includes 300,000 to 350,000 distinct CDR3 sequences, roughly 15% of them seen just once. Sequenced material: blood, either unsorted or a sorted T cell fraction (not recorded which). These receptors were obtained from a male donor with ankylosing spondylitis or in good health (not recorded which).

The chain has TRBV5-1 and TRBJ2-7, with 8 bases that match TRBD2. This CDR3 has 15 residues. The V and J ends lost 4 bases and 2 bases, in that order; junction bases with no gene match: 8. Germline assignment: CDR1 SGHRS and CDR2 YFSETQ. CDR3 DNA sequence: TGCGCCAGCAGCCCGTTGAGCGGGGGAACCTACGAGCAGTACTTC. The encoded protein is CASSPLSGGTYEQYF.

V gene TRBV4-1 combines with J gene TRBJ2-5, with no clear D. With 3 bases removed from V and 4 bases from J, the gap between germline ends came to 9 bases. In germline, CDR1 is MGHRA, CDR2 YSYEKL. This CDR3 has 13 residues. The CDR3 sequence: CASSQIGTETQYF. The CDR3, as DNA: TGCGCCAGCAGCCAGATAGGTACAGAGACCCAGTACTTC.

This clonotype was observed a few times. V usage is TRBV12-3 or TRBV12-4 and J usage is TRBJ2-1, with no clear D. Trimming cost V 1 base and J 4 bases, with 8 bases left between them. The CDR3 consists of 14 residues. In nucleotides, the CDR3 is TGTGCCAGCAGTTTAGGGTCTAGGTACAATGAGCAGTTCTTC. It yields the protein CASSLGSRYNEQFF.

The V call is TRBV5-5, the J call TRBJ2-2, with 12 bases aligning to TRBD1. V lost 7 bases to trimming and J lost 6 bases; unmatched junction nucleotides: 7. This CDR3 has 15 amino acids. Looked up from germline, CDR1 is SGHKS and CDR2 is YYEKEE (reference sequence). The CDR3 bases are TGTGCCAGCTTAACGGGACAGGGGGCCCCCGGGGAGCTGTTTTTT. Protein sequence: CASLTGQGAPGELFF.

This clonotype showed up many times. This chain uses TRBV5-1 with TRBJ2-1; possible D gene TRBD1, 6 bases. CDR1 SGHRS and CDR2 YFSETQ come from the germline V gene. The V end was cut by 0 bases, the J end by 0 bases, with 16 bases between. CDR3 length equals 18 residues. The CDR3 is CASSLEGRGPGSYNEQFF. In DNA form, the CDR3 reads TGCGCCAGCAGCTTGGAGGGCAGGGGCCCCGGCTCCTACAATGAGCAGTTCTTC.

This chain links TRBV7-7 with TRBJ2-1, with TRBD2 identical over 10 bases. The CDR3 contains 15 residues. Per germline, CDR1 SSHAT and CDR2 FNYEAQ (reference sequence). The trim removed 2 bases at V and 9 bases at J, leaving 7 bases unmatched. The CDR3 DNA follows: TGTGCCAGCAGCTTATCAGCGGGAGGGGACGGTGAGCAGTTCTTC. It is translated as CASSLSAGGDGEQFF.

This clonotype was counted a few times. The chain combines TRBV25-1 with TRBJ2-1, with 14 bases aligning to TRBD2. Looked up from germline, CDR1 is MGHDK and CDR2 is SYGVNS. V was pared by 7 bases and J by 7 bases, with 9 bases of the junction left unmatched. This CDR3 spans 16 amino acids. The DNA for the CDR3 is TGTGCCAGCACCCGTCGACTAGCGGGAGGGCCAAATGAGCAGTTCTTC. It yields the protein CASTRRLAGGPNEQFF.

The genes are TRBV7-2 and TRBJ1-2, with D possibly TRBD1 on 5 matching bases. CDR3 length: 14 amino acids. Germline loops: CDR1 SGHTA, CDR2 FQGNSA. V was cut by 1 base and J by 4 bases, with 10 bases left in between. This chain's CDR3 is CASSLELQVYGYTF. The CDR3 DNA sequence: TGTGCCAGCAGCTTAGAGTTACAGGTCTATGGCTACACCTTC. The full variable domain, its missing parts supplied by reference TRBV7-2 and TRBJ1-2, is GAGVSQSPSNKVTEKGKDVELRCDPISGHTALYWYRQSLGQGLEFLIYFQGNSAPDKSGLPSDRFSAERTGGSVSTLTIQRTQQEDSAVYLCASSLELQVYGYTFGSGTRLTVV.

This clonotype was seen more than once but under ten times. The gene calls are TRBV5-4 and TRBJ2-7, with TRBD2 identical over 7 bases. There are 14 residues in the CDR3. From germline, CDR1 is SGHNT and CDR2 YYREEE (reference sequence). V shed 2 bases and J 3 bases; nucleotides not matched to a gene: 5. The CDR3 bases are TGTGCCAGCAGCTTAGAGGGAGGGTACTACGAGCAGTACTTC. Amino acid sequence: CASSLEGGYYEQYF.

This clonotype has more than one count but fewer than ten. CDR3: CASSLAGGDSYNEQFF. The CDR3 DNA sequence: TGTGCCAGCAGTTTAGCGGGAGGGGACTCCTACAATGAGCAGTTCTTC. The chain recombines TRBV12-3 or TRBV12-4 with TRBJ2-1, with 7 bases matching TRBD2. The trim removed 0 bases at V and 0 bases at J, leaving 2 bases unmatched. This CDR3 region has 16 residues.

The chain joins TRBV5-5 to TRBJ1-4, with D possibly matching TRBD1 (6 bases). The CDR3 spans 15 residues. V lost 0 bases and J lost 2, with 8 bases in between. Germline CDR1 SGHKS, CDR2 YYEKEE (reference sequence). CDR3 DNA sequence: TGTGCCAGCAGCTTGGAGGGGGTGACTAATGAAAAACTGTTTTTT. It yields the protein CASSLEGVTNEKLFF.

This chain links TRBV4-1 with TRBJ1-3; the D is unclear. The CDR3 covers 14 residues. The germline V gene encodes CDR1 MGHRA and CDR2 YSYEKL. Between the trimmed V and J ends, which lost 2 bases and 7 bases, there was a span of 12 bases. CDR3 DNA sequence: TGCGCCAGCAGCCAACCCCTCGGGAGGAACACCATATATTTT. Its translation is CASSQPLGRNTIYF.

The sample holds a few counts of this clonotype. The rearrangement joins TRBV29-1 to TRBJ1-1, with D possibly matching TRBD1 (6 bases). This CDR3 has 13 amino acids. Looked up from germline, CDR1 is SQVTM and CDR2 is ANQGSEA. V lost 7 bases, J lost 0 bases, and 12 bases lay in between. The CDR3 loop reads CSALDSMNTEAFF. DNA of the CDR3: TGCAGCGCATTGGACAGCATGAACACTGAAGCTTTCTTT.

A few counts support this clonotype. The CDR3 nucleotides read TGTGCCACCAGCACTGGGTTGTCCCCTAGCACAGATACGCAGTATTTT. Its protein product is CATSTGLSPSTDTQYF. This chain links TRBV15 with TRBJ2-3; D call uncertain. CDR1 and CDR2 (germline): LNHNV, YYDKDF (reference sequence). The ends were cut back, 4 bases at V and 0 bases at J, with 14 bases in the middle. The CDR3 contains 16 residues.

This clonotype has only a few counts. J is TRBJ2-5 and V is TRBV4-1; D call uncertain. The V and J ends lost 1 base and 5 bases respectively, with 8 bases between them. From germline, CDR1 is MGHRA and CDR2 YSYEKL. This CDR3 has 13 amino acids. CDR3 region: CASSQAERETQYF. The CDR3 coding sequence is TGCGCCAGCAGCCAAGCGGAGAGGGAGACCCAGTACTTC.

The V gene is TRBV7-2, the J gene TRBJ1-2, with 7 bases lining up with TRBD1. The CDR3 has 15 amino acids. Germline trimming cut 1 base from V and 1 base from J; bases unmatched to any gene: 3. The germline CDR1 and CDR2 sequences are SGHTA and FQGNSA. CDR3: CASSLGGQYNYGYTF. The CDR3 region has the DNA TGTGCCAGCAGCTTAGGGGGACAGTATAACTATGGCTACACCTTC.

This clonotype was seen many times. The chain has TRBV20-1 and TRBJ1-4; D gene ambiguous. Trimming stripped 8 bases from V and 5 bases from J, with 9 bases between. The CDR3 runs 11 residues. Germline CDR1 reads DFQATT; CDR2 reads SNEGSKA (reference sequence). CDR3 amino acids: CSMDSNEKLFF. CDR3 DNA sequence: TGCAGTATGGACTCCAATGAAAAACTGTTTTTT.

The rearrangement links TRBV29-1 to TRBJ1-4; TRBD1 is a possible D gene (5 bases). The CDR3 consists of 14 residues. V shed 4 bases and J shed 5 bases, with 14 bases lying between them. Germline V gives CDR1 SQVTM, CDR2 ANQGSEA. For the CDR3, the DNA is TGCAGCGTTGCGGCGACAGCTCCAAATGAAAAACTGTTTTTT. Translating it yields CSVAATAPNEKLFF.

This chain links TRBV5-5 with TRBJ2-1, with D maybe TRBD2 (5 bases). Germline-derived CDR1 and CDR2 are SGHKS and YYEKEE (reference sequence). The V end lost 2 bases, the J end lost 0 bases, and 12 bases lay between the germline ends. This CDR3 has 16 residues. CDR3 DNA sequence: TGTGCCAGCAGCTTTGTAGCGTCGAGCTCCTACAATGAGCAGTTCTTC. Encoded protein: CASSFVASSSYNEQFF. Full variable domain (outside the CDR3, taken from reference TRBV5-5 and TRBJ2-1): DAGVTQSPTHLIKTRGQQVTLRCSPISGHKSVSWYQQVLGQGPQFIFQYYEKEERGRGNFPDRFSARQFPNYSSELNVNALLLGDSALYLCASSFVASSSYNEQFFGPGTRLTVL.

There are a few counts of this clonotype. The chain recombines TRBV6-1 with TRBJ1-3; maybe TRBD1 (5 bases). V was shortened by 6 bases and J by 0 bases, with 12 bases between the two germline ends. Per germline, CDR1 MNHNS and CDR2 SASEGT. The CDR3 totals 15 residues. CDR3 sequence: CASSRDSPSGNTIYF. The CDR3 DNA is TGTGCCAGCAGCCGAGACAGTCCCTCTGGAAACACCATATATTTT.

The V and J genes are TRBV5-1 and TRBJ2-7; TRBD1 aligns across 9 bases. This CDR3 has 14 residues. Germline V gene sequence: CDR1 SGHRS, CDR2 YFSETQ. V gave up 4 bases and J gave up 4 bases; unmatched junction bases: 6. CDR3 DNA sequence: TGCGCCAGCAGCCCGGGACAGGGATATTACGAGCAGTACTTC. As protein: CASSPGQGYYEQYF.

This clonotype was picked up a small number of times. The gene calls are TRBV7-2 and TRBJ2-1; tentative D call: TRBD1 (5 bases). V dropped 0 bases and J dropped 12 bases, with 15 bases sitting between them. The germline V gene has CDR1 SGHTA and CDR2 FQGNSA. The CDR3 runs 14 residues. The CDR3 protein is CASSLARKQGTQFF. For the CDR3, the DNA is TGTGCCAGCAGCTTAGCGAGGAAGCAGGGCACGCAGTTCTTC.